These T cell receptor beta chains were read from a single sample in a study of Ad26.COV2.S vaccination and SARS-CoV-2 variants. Clones were read by immunoSEQ multiplex PCR, and TCRdb kept only the in-frame ones, dropping some. The table shows about 97,000 clones, with around 80% occurring only once. The starting material was peripheral blood, obtained after recovery from COVID-19. All receptors derive from a human donor who had recovered from COVID-19. The CDR3 runs from the conserved cysteine through the conserved F or W. D genes are given only for firm matches. Rows may omit the clone size; those that give it use once, few, many or a size class.

TRBD1 | NA | TRBJ1-5 | TRBV10-3 | TGTGCCATCAGTGAGCAACAGGGGTTCCAGCCCCAGCATTTT | CAISEQQGFQPQHF
NA | NA | TRBJ2-7 | TRBV20-1 | TGCAGTGCTAGTAACCCTTTGGCGGGGCTTGTCTACGAGCAGTACTTC | CSASNPLAGLVYEQYF
NA | NA | TRBJ2-3 | TRBV4-2 | TGTGCCAGCAGCCCGTCGGTGGGTAGCACAGATACGCAGTATTTT | CASSPSVGSTDTQYF
NA | NA | TRBJ2-2 | TRBV11-2 | TGTGCCAGCAGCTTAAGGACAGTCACCGGGGAGCTGTTTTTT | CASSLRTVTGELFF
NA | NA | TRBJ2-1 | TRBV6-2/TRBV6-3 | TGTGCCAGCAGTTACCTGGACGACCCGTACAATGAGCAGTTCTTC | CASSYLDDPYNEQFF
TRBD1 | NA | TRBJ1-4 | TRBV6-1 | TGTGCCAGCAGTGAAAAACAGGGGTGGGCGAGTGAAAAACTGTTTTTT | CASSEKQGWASEKLFF
TRBD2 | NA | TRBJ2-3 | TRBV7-2 | TGTGCCAGCAGCTTAGATAGCGGGGTGAGCACAGATACGCAGTATTTT | CASSLDSGVSTDTQYF
NA | NA | TRBJ1-3 | TRBV9 | TGTGCCAGCAGCGTGGGGGGGCACCCCTCTGGAAACACCATATATTTT | CASSVGGHPSGNTIYF
NA | NA | TRBJ1-5 | TRBV27 | TGTGCCAGCAGCCCTAGACCCCCGCGGGGCAATCAGCCCCAGCATTTT | CASSPRPPRGNQPQHF
NA | NA | TRBJ2-7 | TRBV30 | TGTGCCTGGAGCTTATCCACAGGGTACGAGCAGTACTTC | CAWSLSTGYEQYF
NA | NA | TRBJ1-6 | TRBV28 | TGTGCCAGCAGTTCGGTAAGGGAAAATTCACCCCTCCACTTT | CASSSVRENSPLHF
NA | NA | TRBJ2-5 | TRBV5-6 | TGTGCCAGCAGCTTTGGCCCGAGGGAGACCCAGTACTTC | CASSFGPRETQYF
NA | NA | TRBJ1-5 | TRBV4-1 | TGCGCCAGCAGCCAAGTTTATCGTTGGTTAGGCCAGCCCCAGCATTTT | CASSQVYRWLGQPQHF
NA | NA | TRBJ2-1 | TRBV28 | TGTGCCAGCAGTTCCTACGACAGGCCCAATGAGCAGTTCTTC | CASSSYDRPNEQFF
TRBD1 | NA | TRBJ2-7 | TRBV5-1 | TGCGCCAGCAGCAGTACAGGGGGCTCCTACGAGCAGTACTTC | CASSSTGGSYEQYF
NA | few | TRBJ1-1 | TRBV2 | TGTGCCAGCAATCGACAGGAGGACACTGAAGCTTTCTTT | CASNRQEDTEAFF
NA | NA | TRBJ1-2 | TRBV28 | TGTGCCAGCAGCCTTGGGGGAGACGTCTATGGCTACACCTTC | CASSLGGDVYGYTF
NA | NA | TRBJ2-1 | TRBV19 | TGTGCCAGTAGCCCCCTAGGTGCGGGCAATGAGCAGTTCTTC | CASSPLGAGNEQFF
TRBD2 | few | TRBJ2-7 | TRBV12-5 | TGTGCTAGTGGTTTGGTAACGGGGGGACGCTACTACGAGCAGTACTTC | CASGLVTGGRYYEQYF
TRBD1 | NA | TRBJ1-1 | TRBV19 | TGTGCCAGCACTAAACCAGGGGGCTCCCCAGAAGCTTTCTTT | CASTKPGGSPEAFF
TRBD2 | NA | TRBJ2-7 | TRBV27 | TGTGCCAGCAGCTCTAGCGGGGGGTTCTACGAGCAGTACTTC | CASSSSGGFYEQYF
NA | NA | TRBJ2-7 | TRBV30 | TGTGCCTGCGAAGGACTAAGCTACGAGCAGTACTTC | CACEGLSYEQYF
TRBD1 | once | TRBJ2-3 | TRBV10-1 | TGCGCCAGCAACCGGGACAGAGTCACAGATACGCAGTATTTT | CASNRDRVTDTQYF
NA | few | TRBJ1-5 | TRBV5-1 | TGCGCCAGCAGCTTGGATGGTAGCAATCAGCCCCAGCATTTT | CASSLDGSNQPQHF
TRBD1 | NA | TRBJ1-6 | TRBV2 | TGTGCCAGCAGTTTAGGGGGCCCTACCAATAATTCACCCCTCCACTTT | CASSLGGPTNNSPLHF
TRBD2 | NA | TRBJ2-7 | TRBV3-1/TRBV3-2 | TGTGCCAGCAGCCAAGAGACGAGCGGGGGGTGGTCGATATCACCCGAGCAGTACTTC | CASSQETSGGWSISPEQYF
NA | NA | TRBJ1-4 | TRBV3-1/TRBV3-2 | TGTGCCAGCAGCCAAAGACAGGTTCCAGGATATGAAAAACTGTTTTTT | CASSQRQVPGYEKLFF
TRBD1 | once | TRBJ1-5 | TRBV16 | TGTGCCAGCAGCCAAGGGACAGTTGATCAGCCCCAGCATTTT | CASSQGTVDQPQHF
TRBD1 | NA | TRBJ1-2 | TRBV5-6 | TGTGCCAGCAGCAGGAGGGTATCGGGACAGGGACGGTATGGCTACACCTTC | CASSRRVSGQGRYGYTF
TRBD1 | NA | TRBJ2-3 | TRBV3-1/TRBV3-2 | TGTGCCAGCAGCCAGAGAGACAGGGGAGTATGGGATACGCAGTATTTT | CASSQRDRGVWDTQYF